These 14 T cell receptor beta chains share one sample of origin, sequenced in a study of T cell responses to AZD1222 COVID-19 vaccine. Sequencing was performed with immunoSEQ multiplex PCR; in TCRdb, only in-frame clones are kept and a portion is missing. The data show about 140,000 clones, with around 90% seen just once and 3% to 3.5% held by the top ten. Sequencing used peripheral blood, obtained 28 days after the second AZD1222 dose. Every receptor here comes from an adult who received the AZD1222 COVID-19 vaccine.

The chain uses TRBV19 and TRBJ1-2, with D unresolved. Germline CDR1 is LNHDA and CDR2 is SQIVND (reference sequence). The CDR3 spans 14 residues. V dropped 2 bases and J dropped 2 bases, with 9 bases sitting between them. CDR3 residues: CASSIQEVNYGYTF. For the CDR3, the DNA is TGTGCCAGTAGTATACAGGAGGTGAACTATGGCTACACCTTC.

This chain links TRBV7-2 with TRBJ2-5, with TRBD1 matching over 8 bases. Germline loops: CDR1 SGHTA, CDR2 FQGNSA. The CDR3 consists of 14 residues. Trimming cost V 5 bases and J 2 bases; bases outside gene matches: 4. The CDR3: CASSGQGWQETQYF. The CDR3 DNA is TGTGCCAGCAGCGGACAGGGATGGCAAGAGACCCAGTACTTC.

The chain combines TRBV18 with TRBJ1-6; 9 nucleotides match TRBD1. This CDR3 has 16 residues. Trimming removed 3 bases from V and 6 bases from J; junction bases left unmatched: 6. From germline, CDR1 is KGHSH and CDR2 LQKENI. The CDR3 DNA is TGTGCCAGCTCACCCGCGACAGGGGGAGGTAATTCACCCCTCCACTTT. Translated, it gives CASSPATGGGNSPLHF.

The J gene is TRBJ2-1, the V gene TRBV11-3; 8 positions agree with TRBD2. CDR3 size: 16 residues. Germline CDR1 is SGHNT and CDR2 is YENEEA. The J segment lost 4 bases and the V segment lost 2 bases, leaving 7 bases of the junction unmatched. The CDR3 region is CASSLSGRGAYNEQFF. The CDR3 DNA sequence: TGTGCCAGCAGCTTATCGGGGCGGGGGGCATACAATGAGCAGTTCTTC.

V is TRBV6-4 and J is TRBJ1-2, with TRBD1 matching 7 bases. The length of the CDR3 is 14 residues. Germline V gene sequence: CDR1 MRHNA, CDR2 SNTAGT. V lost 6 bases to trimming and J lost 0 bases; unmatched junction nucleotides: 4. The CDR3 DNA follows: TGTGCCAGCAGCCCGGGACAGACTAACTATGGCTACACCTTC. Its translation is CASSPGQTNYGYTF.

The genes are TRBV4-2 and TRBJ2-5, with 9 bases that match TRBD2. Germline CDR1 reads LGHNA; CDR2 reads YNFKEQ. Trimming removed 0 bases from V and 5 bases from J; junction bases left unmatched: 7. This CDR3 comprises 16 residues. The CDR3 sequence: CASSQDPGGRAETQYF. DNA for the CDR3: TGTGCCAGCAGCCAAGATCCGGGCGGGAGGGCGGAGACCCAGTACTTC.

The chain has TRBV30 and TRBJ1-5, with D unclear. V lost 2 bases to trimming and J lost 5 bases, with 13 bases between them. The CDR3 totals 14 residues. Germline V gene sequence: CDR1 GTSNPN, CDR2 SVGIG (reference sequence). The CDR3 loop is CAWSIRRMDQPQHF. In nucleotides, the CDR3 is TGTGCCTGGAGTATACGGCGGATGGATCAGCCCCAGCATTTT.

Here the CDR3 reads CASSPLGTGVGLSNYGYTF. For the CDR3, the DNA is TGTGCCAGTAGTCCCCTCGGGACAGGGGTTGGACTGAGTAACTATGGCTACACCTTC. The rearrangement uses TRBV19 and TRBJ1-2, with TRBD1 matching 10 bases. Trimming removed 5 bases from V and 1 base from J; junction bases left unmatched: 16. This CDR3 is 19 amino acids long. Germline V gene sequence: CDR1 LNHDA, CDR2 SQIVND (reference sequence).

V gene TRBV28 combines with J gene TRBJ1-4; 7 positions match TRBD1. CDR3 length: 15 residues. After removal of 7 bases from V and 6 bases from J, the junction contained 11 bases not matched to a gene. Germline V gene sequence: CDR1 MDHEN, CDR2 SYDVKM. CDR3 coding DNA: TGTGCCAGCATCTCAGGTGGCAGGGGGGATGAAAAACTGTTTTTT. Translating it yields CASISGGRGDEKLFF.

This chain uses TRBV29-1 with TRBJ2-3; 10 bases are a match to TRBD2. The germline V gene has CDR1 SQVTM and CDR2 ANQGSEA. V was clipped by 8 bases and J by 6 bases; unmatched bases: 17. The CDR3 runs to 16 residues. The CDR3 loop reads CSTKRIIAGGPDTQYF. DNA of the CDR3: TGCAGCACTAAAAGGATAATAGCGGGGGGCCCCGATACGCAGTATTTT.

The chain carries TRBV6-5 and TRBJ1-2; 9 nucleotides agree with TRBD1. CDR1 MNHEY and CDR2 SVGAGI come from the germline V gene. The CDR3 runs to 15 residues. V lost 0 bases, J lost 3 bases, and 2 bases stayed unmatched. The chain's CDR3 is CASSYSGQGYYGYTF. CDR3 bases: TGTGCCAGCAGTTACTCCGGACAGGGGTACTATGGCTACACCTTC.

CDR3 amino acids: CASSPTGLGGYTF. The DNA for the CDR3 is TGTGCCAGCTCACCGACAGGGCTAGGGGGCTACACCTTC. The V gene is TRBV18, the J gene TRBJ1-2; 7 bases map to TRBD1. With V trimmed by 3 bases and J by 8 bases, 6 bases remained unmatched. This CDR3 contains 13 residues. Germline assignment: CDR1 KGHSH and CDR2 LQKENI.

The chain carries TRBV29-1 and TRBJ2-5, with D perhaps matching TRBD1 (6 bases). The ends were cut back, 5 bases at V and 5 bases at J, with 12 bases in the middle. Looked up from germline, CDR1 is SQVTM and CDR2 is ANQGSEA. CDR3 length: 12 residues. This chain's CDR3 is CSVSQGPETQYF. The CDR3 DNA reads TGCAGCGTTTCTCAGGGGCCGGAGACCCAGTACTTC.

V is TRBV12-3 or TRBV12-4 and J is TRBJ2-7; weak D call: TRBD1 (5 bases). The CDR3 sequence is 13 residues long. V shed 1 base and J shed 7 bases, with 11 bases lying between them. CDR3: CASSLDQGGEQYF. CDR3 DNA sequence: TGTGCCAGCAGTTTAGACCAGGGTGGGGAGCAGTACTTC.